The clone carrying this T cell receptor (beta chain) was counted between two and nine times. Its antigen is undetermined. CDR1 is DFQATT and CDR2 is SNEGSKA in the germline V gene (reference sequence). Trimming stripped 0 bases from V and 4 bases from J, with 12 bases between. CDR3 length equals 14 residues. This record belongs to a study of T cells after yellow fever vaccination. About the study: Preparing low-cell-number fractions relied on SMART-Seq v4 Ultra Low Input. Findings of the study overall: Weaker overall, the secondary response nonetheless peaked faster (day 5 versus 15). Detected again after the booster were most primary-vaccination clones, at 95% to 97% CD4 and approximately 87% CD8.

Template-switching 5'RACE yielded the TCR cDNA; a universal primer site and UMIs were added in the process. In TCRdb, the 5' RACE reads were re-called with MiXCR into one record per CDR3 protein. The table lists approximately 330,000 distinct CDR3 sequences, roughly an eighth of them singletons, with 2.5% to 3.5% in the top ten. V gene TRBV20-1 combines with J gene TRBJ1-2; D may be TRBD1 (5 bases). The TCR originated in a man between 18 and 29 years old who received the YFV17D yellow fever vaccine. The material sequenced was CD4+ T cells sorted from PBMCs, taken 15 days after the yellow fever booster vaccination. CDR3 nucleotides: TGCAGTGCTAGAGAACGTGAGGGGTTCTATGGCTACACCTTC. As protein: CSAREREGFYGYTF.